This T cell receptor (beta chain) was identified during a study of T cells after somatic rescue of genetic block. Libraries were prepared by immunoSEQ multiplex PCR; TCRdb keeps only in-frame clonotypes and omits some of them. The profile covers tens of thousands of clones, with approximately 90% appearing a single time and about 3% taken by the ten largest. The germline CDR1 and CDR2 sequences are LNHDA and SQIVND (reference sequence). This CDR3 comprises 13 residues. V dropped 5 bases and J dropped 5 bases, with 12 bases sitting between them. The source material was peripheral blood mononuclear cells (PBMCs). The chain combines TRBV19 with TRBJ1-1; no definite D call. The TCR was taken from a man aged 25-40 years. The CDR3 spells CASSARSRTEAFF. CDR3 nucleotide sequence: TGTGCCAGTAGTGCCCGGAGCAGGACTGAAGCTTTCTTT.